Detailed here is one T cell receptor (beta chain). The RNA input was about 0.5 to 1 ug, and it was reverse transcribed with random hexamers. TCRdb itself ran the immunoSEQ multiplex PCR reads through MiXCR, one entry per CDR3 protein. The sample yields roughly 130,000 distinct CDR3 sequences, roughly 95% seen once. The sample originates from a study of CD8 T cells in Susac syndrome. The CDR3 is made up of 13 amino acids. Trimming stripped 5 bases from V and 0 bases from J, with 7 bases between. The TCR was taken from a human donor in good health. This sequence joins TRBV12-3 or TRBV12-4 and TRBJ1-2, with D unresolved. The sample comprised CD4+ T cells from PBMCs. The CDR3: CASSPLANYGYTF. For the CDR3, the DNA is TGTGCCAGCAGTCCCCTAGCTAACTATGGCTACACCTTC.